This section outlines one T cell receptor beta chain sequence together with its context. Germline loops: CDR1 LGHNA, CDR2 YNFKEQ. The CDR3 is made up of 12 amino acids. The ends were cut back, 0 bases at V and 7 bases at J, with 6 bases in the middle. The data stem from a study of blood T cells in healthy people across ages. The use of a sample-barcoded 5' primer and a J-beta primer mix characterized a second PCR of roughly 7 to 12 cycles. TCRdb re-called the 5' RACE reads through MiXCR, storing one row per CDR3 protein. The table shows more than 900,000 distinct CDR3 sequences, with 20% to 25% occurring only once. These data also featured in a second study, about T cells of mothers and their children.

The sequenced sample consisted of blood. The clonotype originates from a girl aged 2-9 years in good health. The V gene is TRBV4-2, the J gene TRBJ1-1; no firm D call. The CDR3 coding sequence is TGTGCCAGCAGCCAAGATCCGGATGAAGCTTTCTTT. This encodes CASSQDPDEAFF.